This T cell receptor beta chain emerged from a study of memory CD4+ T cells and cytomegalovirus serostatus. Study results and caveats: Each of approximately 69 CMV-associated TCRbeta sequences occurred in one to five individuals.

Method: immunoSEQ multiplex PCR; TCRdb's copy keeps in-frame clones and lacks some. Here the sample spans tens of thousands of clones, about 73% being singletons. This CDR3 contains 17 residues. Germline lookup yields CDR1 SEHNR and CDR2 FQNEAQ (reference sequence). V lost 1 base to trimming and J lost 4 bases; unmatched junction nucleotides: 11. About this clone itself: Antigen: not known. This CDR3 is also generated by other DNA sequences in the sample.

The sort gate was single viable CD3+CD4+CD8-CD45RO+ cells for memory CD4+ T cells. V usage is TRBV7-9 and J usage is TRBJ1-2; 8 positions match TRBD1. This TCR came from an adult in good health and CMV-seronegative. Sequencing was done on a sample of memory CD4+ T cells from blood. The CDR3 here is CASSLDLTGVGFYGYTF. The CDR3, as DNA: TGTGCCAGCAGCTTAGACCTGACAGGGGTTGGATTCTATGGCTACACCTTC.